Following are 9 T cell receptor beta chains from one sample sequenced in a study of T cells in Graves' hyperthyroidism and ophthalmopathy. Regions amplified from RNA transcripts were the TCR beta CDR3 regions. Carried out on the TCR CDR3, a first-round RT-PCR used the HTBI primer set. MiXCR was run by TCRdb on the multiplex PCR reads, yielding one entry per CDR3 protein. Among 650,000 to 800,000 distinct CDR3 sequences listed, 45% were seen once. The specimen was peripheral blood or thyroid tissue (not recorded which). The receptors were gathered from an adult man with Graves' disease, either hyperthyroidism or ophthalmopathy (not recorded which).

This clonotype was counted between two and nine times. The V gene is TRBV5-1, the J gene TRBJ2-7; 7 nucleotides align to TRBD1. The germline V gene encodes CDR1 SGHRS and CDR2 YFSETQ. The V gene end was trimmed by 4 bases and the J gene end by 2 bases; junction bases not matched to a gene: 9. There are 15 residues in the CDR3. This chain's CDR3 is CASSQDTGTAYEQYF. The DNA for the CDR3 is TGCGCCAGCAGCCAAGATACCGGGACAGCCTACGAGCAGTACTTC.

The V gene is TRBV12-3 or TRBV12-4, the J gene TRBJ1-4; a possible D gene is TRBD1 (5 bases). This CDR3 is 14 amino acids long. Trimming left V 6 bases short and J 6 bases short, with 14 bases between. CDR3 DNA: TGTGCCAGCAGGCAGGACAAAGGGGATGAAAAACTGTTTTTT. Encoded protein: CASRQDKGDEKLFF.

The V call is TRBV10-3, the J call TRBJ1-2; 11 nucleotides align to TRBD1. Trimming removed 6 bases from V and 8 bases from J; junction bases left unmatched: 11. There are 15 residues in the CDR3. Germline lookup yields CDR1 ENHRY and CDR2 SYGVKD. The CDR3 reads CAIRWDRGNSDGYTF. The CDR3 DNA reads TGTGCCATCAGGTGGGACAGGGGGAATTCGGACGGCTACACCTTC.

This clonotype was seen ten or more times. This chain links TRBV7-9 with TRBJ1-1; D is possibly TRBD1 (6 bases). V was trimmed by 5 bases and J by 1 base, leaving 11 bases between them. Germline V gene lookup returns CDR1 SEHNR and CDR2 FQNEAQ (reference sequence). This CDR3 is 14 amino acids long. For the CDR3, the DNA is TGTGCCAGCAGCCGGACAGCCCAGAACACTGAAGCTTTCTTT. Translation: CASSRTAQNTEAFF.

CDR3 DNA: TGCAGCGTTGAAAAAGGGAGGGACCACGAGCAGTACTTC. This gives the protein CSVEKGRDHEQYF. V gene TRBV29-1 combines with J gene TRBJ2-7; 7 positions match TRBD2. V trimming: 2 bases; J trimming: 5 bases; junction bases outside the gene matches: 6. This CDR3 comprises 13 residues. CDR1 is SQVTM, CDR2 ANQGSEA, per germline.

This rearrangement joins TRBV20-1 to TRBJ1-1; D remains ambiguous. Per germline, CDR1 DFQATT and CDR2 SNEGSKA (reference sequence). V was cut by 0 bases and J by 4 bases, with 12 bases left in between. The CDR3 spans 14 residues. Here the CDR3 reads CSARDWAVGTEAFF. The CDR3 coding sequence is TGCAGTGCTAGAGATTGGGCCGTGGGCACTGAAGCTTTCTTT.

This clonotype was detected a few times. The chain combines TRBV5-1 with TRBJ2-7; perhaps TRBD2 as D (6 bases). Germline V lookup: CDR1 SGHRS, CDR2 YFSETQ. CDR3 length equals 14 residues. V was shortened by 4 bases and J by 5 bases, with 16 bases between the two germline ends. The CDR3 DNA reads as TGCGCCAGCAGCCCTGCCCAGGAGGGCCACGAGCAGTACTTC. It codes for CASSPAQEGHEQYF.

The V call is TRBV9, the J call TRBJ1-1, with 7 positions matching TRBD1. Germline trimming cut 0 bases from V and 5 bases from J; bases unmatched to any gene: 10. CDR3 length: 16 residues. Per germline, CDR1 SGDLS and CDR2 YYNGEE. The CDR3 DNA is TGTGCCAGCAGCGTAGGTGTGGGGCAGGGGGGAACTGAAGCTTTCTTT. Its translation: CASSVGVGQGGTEAFF.

The chain joins TRBV2 to TRBJ1-6; D remains ambiguous. Trimming shortened V by 3 bases and J by 7 bases, and 13 bases separated the two germline ends. Germline assignment: CDR1 SNHLY and CDR2 FYNNEI. The CDR3 length is 15 residues. CDR3 loop: CASSDSTGGNSPLHF. CDR3 DNA sequence: TGTGCCAGCAGTGACTCGACGGGCGGGAATTCACCCCTCCACTTT.